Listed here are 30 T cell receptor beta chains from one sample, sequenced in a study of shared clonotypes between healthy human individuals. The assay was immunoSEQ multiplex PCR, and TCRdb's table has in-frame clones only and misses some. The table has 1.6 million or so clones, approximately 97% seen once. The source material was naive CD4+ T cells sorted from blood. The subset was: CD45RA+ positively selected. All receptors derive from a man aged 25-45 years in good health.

The CDR3 here is CAIESAGGTEAFF. CDR3 nucleotides: TGTGCCATCGAATCCGCGGGGGGCACTGAAGCTTTCTTT. The gene calls are TRBV6-1 and TRBJ1-1, with a tentative D call TRBD1 (5 bases). The CDR3 loop spans 13 amino acids. V lost 10 bases to trimming and J lost 4 bases, with 16 bases between them. Germline V lookup: CDR1 MNHNS, CDR2 SASEGT.

The CDR3 nucleotides are TGCGCCAGCAGCTTCCGGGACAGTAACACTGAAGCTTTCTTT. Its protein product is CASSFRDSNTEAFF. The gene calls are TRBV5-1 and TRBJ1-1, with 7 bases lining up with TRBD1. Trimming at V came to 2 bases and at J to 2 bases, leaving 3 bases not matched to a gene. Germline V lookup: CDR1 SGHRS, CDR2 YFSETQ. CDR3 length: 14 residues.

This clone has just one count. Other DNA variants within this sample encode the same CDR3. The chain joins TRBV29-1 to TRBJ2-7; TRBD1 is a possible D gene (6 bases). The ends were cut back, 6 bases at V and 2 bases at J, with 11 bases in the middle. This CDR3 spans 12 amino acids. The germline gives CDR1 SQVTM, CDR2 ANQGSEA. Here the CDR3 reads CSVTGTPYEQYF. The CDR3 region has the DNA TGCAGCGTAACCGGGACACCCTACGAGCAGTACTTC.

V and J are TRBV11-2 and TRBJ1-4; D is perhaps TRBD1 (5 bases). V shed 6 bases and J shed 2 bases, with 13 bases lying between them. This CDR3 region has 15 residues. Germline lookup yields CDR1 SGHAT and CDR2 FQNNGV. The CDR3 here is CASSSTRVTNEKLFF. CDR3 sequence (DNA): TGTGCCAGCAGTTCGACCAGGGTGACTAATGAAAAACTGTTTTTT.

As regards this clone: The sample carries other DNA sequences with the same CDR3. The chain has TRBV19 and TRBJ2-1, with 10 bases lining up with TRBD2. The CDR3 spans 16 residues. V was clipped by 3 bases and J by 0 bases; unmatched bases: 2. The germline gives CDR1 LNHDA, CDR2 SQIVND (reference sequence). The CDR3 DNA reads TGTGCCAGTAGTATCTTAGCGGGGGGCTCCTACAATGAGCAGTTCTTC. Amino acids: CASSILAGGSYNEQFF.

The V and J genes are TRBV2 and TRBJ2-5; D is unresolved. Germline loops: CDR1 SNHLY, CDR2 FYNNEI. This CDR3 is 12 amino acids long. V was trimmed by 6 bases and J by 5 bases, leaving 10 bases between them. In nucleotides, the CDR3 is TGTGCCAGCAGCCAAAATGATGAGACCCAGTACTTC. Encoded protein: CASSQNDETQYF.

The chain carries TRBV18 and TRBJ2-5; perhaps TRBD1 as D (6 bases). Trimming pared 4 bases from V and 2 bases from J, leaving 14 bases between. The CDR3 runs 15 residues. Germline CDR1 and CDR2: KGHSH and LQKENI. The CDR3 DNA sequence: TGTGCCAGCTCACGCAACACAGGGAAACAAGAGACCCAGTACTTC. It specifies CASSRNTGKQETQYF.

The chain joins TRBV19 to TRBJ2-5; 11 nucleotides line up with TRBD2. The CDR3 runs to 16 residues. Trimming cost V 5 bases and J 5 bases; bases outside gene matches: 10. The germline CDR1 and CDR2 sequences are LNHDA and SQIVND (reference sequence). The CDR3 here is CASSRHSGRAPETQYF. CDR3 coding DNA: TGTGCCAGTAGTCGTCATAGCGGGAGGGCCCCCGAGACCCAGTACTTC.

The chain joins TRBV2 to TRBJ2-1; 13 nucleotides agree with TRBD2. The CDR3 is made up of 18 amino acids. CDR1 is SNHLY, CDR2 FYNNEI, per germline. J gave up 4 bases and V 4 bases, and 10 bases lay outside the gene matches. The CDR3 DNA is TGTGCCAGCAGTGGGGCCGGACTAGCGGGAGTCAGGTACAATGAGCAGTTCTTC. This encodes CASSGAGLAGVRYNEQFF.

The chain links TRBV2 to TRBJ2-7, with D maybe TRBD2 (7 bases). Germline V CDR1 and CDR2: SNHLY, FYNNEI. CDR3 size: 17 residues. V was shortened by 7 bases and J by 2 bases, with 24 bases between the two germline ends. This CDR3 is CASKWTFGAGAPYEQYF. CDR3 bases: TGTGCCAGCAAATGGACTTTTGGTGCGGGGGCCCCCTACGAGCAGTACTTC.

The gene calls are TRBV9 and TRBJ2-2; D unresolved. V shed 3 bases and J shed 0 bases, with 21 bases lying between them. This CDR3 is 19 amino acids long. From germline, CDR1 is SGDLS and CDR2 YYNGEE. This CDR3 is CASSGPLENRRTNTGELFF. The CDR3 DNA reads TGTGCCAGCAGCGGCCCCCTTGAAAATCGGCGGACGAACACCGGGGAGCTGTTTTTT.

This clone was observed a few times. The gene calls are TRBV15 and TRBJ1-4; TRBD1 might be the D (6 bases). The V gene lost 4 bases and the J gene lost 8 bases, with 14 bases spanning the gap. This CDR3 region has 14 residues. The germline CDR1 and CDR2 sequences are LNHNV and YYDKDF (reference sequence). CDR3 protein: CATSTGQINEKLFF. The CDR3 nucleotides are TGTGCCACCAGCACCGGACAGATAAACGAAAAACTGTTTTTT.

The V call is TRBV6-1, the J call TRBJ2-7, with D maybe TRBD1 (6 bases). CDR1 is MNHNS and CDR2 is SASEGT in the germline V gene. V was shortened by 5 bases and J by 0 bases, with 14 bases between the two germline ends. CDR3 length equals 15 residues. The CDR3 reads CASSKQGPRSYEQYF. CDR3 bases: TGTGCCAGCAGTAAACAGGGACCTCGCTCCTACGAGCAGTACTTC.

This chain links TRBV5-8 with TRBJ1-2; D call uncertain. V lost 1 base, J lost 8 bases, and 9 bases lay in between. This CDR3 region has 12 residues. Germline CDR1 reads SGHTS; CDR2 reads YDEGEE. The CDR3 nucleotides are TGTGCCAGCAGCTTGTTCCGGTGGGGCTACACCTTC. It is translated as CASSLFRWGYTF.

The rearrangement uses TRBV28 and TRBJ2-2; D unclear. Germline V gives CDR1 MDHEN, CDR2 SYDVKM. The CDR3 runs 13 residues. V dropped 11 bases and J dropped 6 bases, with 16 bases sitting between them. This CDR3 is CAGSGGAPGELFF. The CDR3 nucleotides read TGTGCCGGCTCAGGCGGTGCACCCGGGGAGCTGTTTTTT.

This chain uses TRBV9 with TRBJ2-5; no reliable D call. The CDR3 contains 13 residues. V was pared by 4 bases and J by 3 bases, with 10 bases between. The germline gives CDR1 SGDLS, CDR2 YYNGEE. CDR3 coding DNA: TGTGCCAGCAGCCCCGGTTGGGAAGAGACCCAGTACTTC. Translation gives CASSPGWEETQYF. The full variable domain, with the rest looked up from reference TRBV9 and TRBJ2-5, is DSGVTQTPKHLITATGQRVTLRCSPRSGDLSVYWYQQSLDQGLQFLIQYYNGEERAKGNILERFSAQQFPDLHSELNLSSLELGDSALYFCASSPGWEETQYFGPGTRLLVL.

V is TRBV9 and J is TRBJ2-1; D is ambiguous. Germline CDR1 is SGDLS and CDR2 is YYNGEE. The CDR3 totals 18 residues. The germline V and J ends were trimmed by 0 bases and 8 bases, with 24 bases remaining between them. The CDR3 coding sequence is TGTGCCAGCAGCGTAGCGTTTACTGGGTTAGGGCTTCAAGATGAGCAGTTCTTC. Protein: CASSVAFTGLGLQDEQFF.

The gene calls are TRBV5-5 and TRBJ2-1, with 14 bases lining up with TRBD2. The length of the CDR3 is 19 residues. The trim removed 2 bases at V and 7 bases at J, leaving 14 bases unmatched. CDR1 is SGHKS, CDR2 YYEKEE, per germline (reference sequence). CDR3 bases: TGTGCCAGCAGCTTTTACGGGACTAGCGGGAGTATTCGAGGGAATGAGCAGTTCTTC. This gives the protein CASSFYGTSGSIRGNEQFF.

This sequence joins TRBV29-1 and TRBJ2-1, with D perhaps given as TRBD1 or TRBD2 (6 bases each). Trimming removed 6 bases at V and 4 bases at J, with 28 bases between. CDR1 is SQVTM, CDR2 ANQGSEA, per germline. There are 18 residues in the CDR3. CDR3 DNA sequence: TGCAGCGTGGATGGACTTAGAGCGCGCCCGGGGGCTTACAATGAGCAGTTCTTC. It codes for CSVDGLRARPGAYNEQFF.

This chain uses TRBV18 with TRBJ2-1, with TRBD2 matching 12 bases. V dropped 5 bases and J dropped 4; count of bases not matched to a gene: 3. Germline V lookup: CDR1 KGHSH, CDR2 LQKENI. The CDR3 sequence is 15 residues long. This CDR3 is CASSKGTSGYNEQFF. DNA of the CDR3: TGTGCCAGCTCAAAGGGGACTAGCGGGTACAATGAGCAGTTCTTC.

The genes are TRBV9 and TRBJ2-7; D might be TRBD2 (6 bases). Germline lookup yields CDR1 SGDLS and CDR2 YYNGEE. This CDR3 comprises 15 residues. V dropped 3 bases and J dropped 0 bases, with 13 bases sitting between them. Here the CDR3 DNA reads TGTGCCAGCAGCGGGCGGGACCCCATCTCCTACGAGCAGTACTTC. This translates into CASSGRDPISYEQYF. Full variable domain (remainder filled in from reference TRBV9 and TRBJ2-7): DSGVTQTPKHLITATGQRVTLRCSPRSGDLSVYWYQQSLDQGLQFLIQYYNGEERAKGNILERFSAQQFPDLHSELNLSSLELGDSALYFCASSGRDPISYEQYFGPGTRLTVT.

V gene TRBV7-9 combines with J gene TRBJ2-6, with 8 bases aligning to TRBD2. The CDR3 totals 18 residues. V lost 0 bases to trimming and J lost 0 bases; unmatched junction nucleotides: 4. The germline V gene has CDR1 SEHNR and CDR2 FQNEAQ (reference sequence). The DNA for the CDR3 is TGTGCCAGCAGCTTAGCCGCGGGAGGCCTCTCTGGGGCCAACGTCCTGACTTTC. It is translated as CASSLAAGGLSGANVLTF.

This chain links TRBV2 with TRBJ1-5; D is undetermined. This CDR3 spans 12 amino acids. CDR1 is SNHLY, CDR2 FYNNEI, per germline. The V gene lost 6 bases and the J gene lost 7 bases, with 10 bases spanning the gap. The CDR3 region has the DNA TGTGCCAGCAGCCGCGAGGCCCAGCCCCAGCATTTT. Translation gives CASSREAQPQHF.

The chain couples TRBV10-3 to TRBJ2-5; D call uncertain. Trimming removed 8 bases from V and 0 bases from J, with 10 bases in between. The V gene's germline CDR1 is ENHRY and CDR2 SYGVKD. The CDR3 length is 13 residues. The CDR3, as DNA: TGTGCCATCGCCAGACTGAACCAAGAGACCCAGTACTTC. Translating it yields CAIARLNQETQYF.

CDR3 DNA: TGTGCCAGCAGTCTACTCACAGTATCTGGGGCCAACGTCCTGACTTTC. Translation gives CASSLLTVSGANVLTF. The rearrangement joins TRBV27 to TRBJ2-6; D gene uncertain. Germline CDR1 and CDR2: MNHEY and SMNVEV (reference sequence). V shed 5 bases and J shed 1 base, with 12 bases lying between them. This CDR3 comprises 16 residues.

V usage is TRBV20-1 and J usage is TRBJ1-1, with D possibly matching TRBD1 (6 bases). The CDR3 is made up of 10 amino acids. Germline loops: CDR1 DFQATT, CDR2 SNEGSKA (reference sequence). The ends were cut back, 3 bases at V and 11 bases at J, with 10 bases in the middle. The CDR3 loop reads CSASGGPAFF. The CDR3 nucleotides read TGCAGTGCTAGTGGGGGGCCGGCTTTCTTT.

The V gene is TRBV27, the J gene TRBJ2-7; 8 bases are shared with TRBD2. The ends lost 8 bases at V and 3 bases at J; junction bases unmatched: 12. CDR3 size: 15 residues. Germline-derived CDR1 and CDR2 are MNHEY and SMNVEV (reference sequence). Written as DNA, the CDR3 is TGTGCCAGCGCGCCCGATACAGCGGGAGTCTACGAGCAGTACTTC. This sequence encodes CASAPDTAGVYEQYF.

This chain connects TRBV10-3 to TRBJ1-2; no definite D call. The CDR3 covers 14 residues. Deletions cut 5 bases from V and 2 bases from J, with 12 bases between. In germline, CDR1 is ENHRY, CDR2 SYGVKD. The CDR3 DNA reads TGTGCCATCAGTACGACGTCGAGCAACTATGGCTACACCTTC. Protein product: CAISTTSSNYGYTF.

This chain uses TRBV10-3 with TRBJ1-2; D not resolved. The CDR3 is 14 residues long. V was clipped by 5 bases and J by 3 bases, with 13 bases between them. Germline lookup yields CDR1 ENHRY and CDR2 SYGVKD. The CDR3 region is CAISLGKSDYGYTF. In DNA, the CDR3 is TGTGCCATCAGTCTCGGGAAGTCAGACTATGGCTACACCTTC.

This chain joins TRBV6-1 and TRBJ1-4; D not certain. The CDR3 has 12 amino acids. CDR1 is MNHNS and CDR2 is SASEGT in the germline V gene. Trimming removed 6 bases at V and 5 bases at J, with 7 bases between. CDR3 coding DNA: TGTGCCAGCAGCAGGCTCAATGAAAAACTGTTTTTT. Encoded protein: CASSRLNEKLFF.